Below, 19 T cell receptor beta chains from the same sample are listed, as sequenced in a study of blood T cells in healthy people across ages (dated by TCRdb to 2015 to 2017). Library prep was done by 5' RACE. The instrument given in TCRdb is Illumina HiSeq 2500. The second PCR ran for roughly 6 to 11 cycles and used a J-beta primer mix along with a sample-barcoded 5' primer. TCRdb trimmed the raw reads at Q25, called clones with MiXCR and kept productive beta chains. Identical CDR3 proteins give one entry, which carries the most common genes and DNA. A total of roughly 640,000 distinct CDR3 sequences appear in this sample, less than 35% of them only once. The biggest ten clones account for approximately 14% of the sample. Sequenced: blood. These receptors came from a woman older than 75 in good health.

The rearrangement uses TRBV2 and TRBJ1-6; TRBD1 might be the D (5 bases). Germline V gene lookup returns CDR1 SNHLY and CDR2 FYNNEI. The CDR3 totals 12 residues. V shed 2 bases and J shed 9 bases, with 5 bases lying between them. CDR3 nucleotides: TGTGCCAGCAGTGAAAGGGGTTCACCCCTCCACTTT. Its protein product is CASSERGSPLHF.

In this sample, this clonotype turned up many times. The CDR3 sequence is CASSLDRVSYEQYF. DNA for the CDR3: TGTGCCAGCAGCCTGGACAGGGTGTCCTACGAGCAGTACTTC. V and J are TRBV6-5 and TRBJ2-7; TRBD1 matches at 8 bases. After removal of 6 bases from V and 1 base from J, the junction contained 5 bases not matched to a gene. The CDR3 spans 14 residues. Germline CDR1 MNHEY, CDR2 SVGAGI.

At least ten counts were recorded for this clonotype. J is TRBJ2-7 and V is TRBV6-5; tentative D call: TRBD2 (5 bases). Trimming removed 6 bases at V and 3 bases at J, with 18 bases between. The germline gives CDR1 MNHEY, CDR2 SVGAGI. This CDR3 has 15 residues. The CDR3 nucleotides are TGTGCCAGCAGCCCCCTGGGTAGAGGAGGCTACGAGCAGTACTTC. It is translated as CASSPLGRGGYEQYF.

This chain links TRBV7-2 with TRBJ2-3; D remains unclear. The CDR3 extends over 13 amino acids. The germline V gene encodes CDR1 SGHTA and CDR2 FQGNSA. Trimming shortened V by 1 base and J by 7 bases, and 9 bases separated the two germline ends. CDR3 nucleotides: TGTGCCAGCAGCTTAGAACGACTTTATACGCAGTATTTT. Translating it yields CASSLERLYTQYF.

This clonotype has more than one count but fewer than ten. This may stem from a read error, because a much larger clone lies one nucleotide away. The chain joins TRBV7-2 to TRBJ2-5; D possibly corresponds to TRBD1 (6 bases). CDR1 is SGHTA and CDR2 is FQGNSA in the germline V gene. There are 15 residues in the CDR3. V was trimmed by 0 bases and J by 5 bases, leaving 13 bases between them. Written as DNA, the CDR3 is TGTGCCAGCAGCTTAGCGCGTTCGGACAGTGAGACCCAGTACTTC. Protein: CASSLARSDSETQYF.

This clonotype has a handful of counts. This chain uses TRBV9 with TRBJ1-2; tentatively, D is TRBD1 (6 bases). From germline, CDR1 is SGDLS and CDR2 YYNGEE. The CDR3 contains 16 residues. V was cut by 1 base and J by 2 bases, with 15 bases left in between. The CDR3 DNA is TGTGCCAGCAGCGTACACCCGTGGCAGGGGAACTATGGCTACACCTTC. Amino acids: CASSVHPWQGNYGYTF.

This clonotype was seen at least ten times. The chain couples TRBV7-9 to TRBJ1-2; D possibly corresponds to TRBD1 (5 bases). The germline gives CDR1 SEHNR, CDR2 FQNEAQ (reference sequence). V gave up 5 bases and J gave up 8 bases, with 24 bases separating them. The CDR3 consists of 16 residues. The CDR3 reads CASSLATAAPLRGYTF. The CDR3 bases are TGTGCCAGCAGCCTCGCGACAGCCGCACCCCTAAGGGGCTACACCTTC. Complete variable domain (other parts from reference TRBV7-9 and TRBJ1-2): DTGVSQNPRHKITKRGQNVTFRCDPISEHNRLYWYRQTLGQGPEFLTYFQNEAQLEKSRLLSDRFSAERPKGSFSTLEIQRTEQGDSAMYLCASSLATAAPLRGYTFGSGTRLTVV.

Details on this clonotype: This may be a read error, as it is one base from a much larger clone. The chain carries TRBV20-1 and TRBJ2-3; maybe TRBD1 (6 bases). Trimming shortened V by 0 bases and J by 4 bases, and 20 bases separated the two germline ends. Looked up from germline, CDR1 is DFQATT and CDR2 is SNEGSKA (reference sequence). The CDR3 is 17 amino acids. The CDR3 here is CSARERDINVHADTQYF. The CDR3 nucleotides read TGCAGTGCTAGAGAGAGGGACATCAATGTTCACGCAGATACGCAGTATTTT.

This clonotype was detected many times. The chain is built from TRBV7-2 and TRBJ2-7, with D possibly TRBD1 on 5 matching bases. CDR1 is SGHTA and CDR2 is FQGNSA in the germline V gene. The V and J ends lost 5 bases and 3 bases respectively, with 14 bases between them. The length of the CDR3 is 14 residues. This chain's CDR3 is CASSLKGLSYEQYF. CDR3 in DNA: TGTGCCAGCAGCCTCAAGGGGCTGAGCTACGAGCAGTACTTC.

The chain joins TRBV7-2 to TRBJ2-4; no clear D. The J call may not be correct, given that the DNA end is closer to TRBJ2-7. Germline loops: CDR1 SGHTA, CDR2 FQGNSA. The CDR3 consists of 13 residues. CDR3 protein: CASSLNTAYEQYF. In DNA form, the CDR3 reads TGTGCCAGCAGCTTAAACACGGCTTACGAGCAGTACTTC.

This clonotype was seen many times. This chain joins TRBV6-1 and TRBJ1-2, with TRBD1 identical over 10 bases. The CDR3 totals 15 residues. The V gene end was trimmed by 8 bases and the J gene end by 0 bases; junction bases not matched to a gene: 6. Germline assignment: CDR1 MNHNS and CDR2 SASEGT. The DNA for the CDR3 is TGTGCCAGCGGGGACAGGGGTCTCCCTAACTATGGCTACACCTTC. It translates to CASGDRGLPNYGYTF.

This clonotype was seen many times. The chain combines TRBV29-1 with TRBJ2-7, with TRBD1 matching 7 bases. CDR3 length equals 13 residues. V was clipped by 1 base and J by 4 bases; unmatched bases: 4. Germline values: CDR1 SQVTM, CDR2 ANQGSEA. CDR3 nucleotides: TGCAGCGTTGAAGGCAGGGGGTTATACGAGCAGTACTTC. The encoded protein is CSVEGRGLYEQYF.

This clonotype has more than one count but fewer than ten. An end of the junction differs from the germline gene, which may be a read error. In DNA, the CDR3 is TGTGCCGGCAGTTACGGGTTGGGGGGCAATCAGCCCCAGCATTTT. This sequence encodes CAGSYGLGGNQPQHF. V is TRBV6-5 and J is TRBJ1-5; a possible D gene is TRBD1 (5 bases). Per the germline V gene, CDR1 is MNHEY and CDR2 is SVGAGI. CDR3 length equals 15 residues.

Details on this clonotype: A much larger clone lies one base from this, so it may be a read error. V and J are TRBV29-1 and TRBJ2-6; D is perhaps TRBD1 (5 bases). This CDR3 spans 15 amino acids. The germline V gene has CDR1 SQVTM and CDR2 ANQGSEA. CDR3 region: CSALTGFSGANVRTF. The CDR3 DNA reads TGCAGCGCGTTAACAGGTTTCTCTGGGGCCAACGTCCGGACTTTC.

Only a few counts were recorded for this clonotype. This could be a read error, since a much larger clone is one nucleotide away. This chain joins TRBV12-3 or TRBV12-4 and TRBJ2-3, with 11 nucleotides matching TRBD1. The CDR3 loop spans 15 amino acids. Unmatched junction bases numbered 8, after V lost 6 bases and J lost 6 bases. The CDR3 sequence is CASRKDRGRADTQYF. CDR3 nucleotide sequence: TGTGCCAGCAGGAAGGACAGGGGGCGCGCGGATACGCAGTATTTT.

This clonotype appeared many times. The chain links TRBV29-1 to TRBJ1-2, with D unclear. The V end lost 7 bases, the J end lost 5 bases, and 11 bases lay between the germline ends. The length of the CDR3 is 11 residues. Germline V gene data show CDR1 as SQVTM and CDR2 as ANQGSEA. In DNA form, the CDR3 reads TGCAGCGAGATGGAGCTTTATGGCTACACCTTC. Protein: CSEMELYGYTF. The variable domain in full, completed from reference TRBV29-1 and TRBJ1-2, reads SAVISQKPSRDICQRGTSLTIQCQVDSQVTMMFWYRQQPGQSLTLIATANQGSEATYESGFVIDKFPISRPNLTFSTLTVSNMSPEDSSIYLCSEMELYGYTFGSGTRLTVV.

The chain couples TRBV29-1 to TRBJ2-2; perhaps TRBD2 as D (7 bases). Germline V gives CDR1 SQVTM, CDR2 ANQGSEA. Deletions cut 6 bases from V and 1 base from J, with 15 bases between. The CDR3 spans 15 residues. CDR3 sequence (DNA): TGCAGCGTCCGTACCGGGGGGCTGAACACCGGGGAGCTGTTTTTT. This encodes CSVRTGGLNTGELFF.

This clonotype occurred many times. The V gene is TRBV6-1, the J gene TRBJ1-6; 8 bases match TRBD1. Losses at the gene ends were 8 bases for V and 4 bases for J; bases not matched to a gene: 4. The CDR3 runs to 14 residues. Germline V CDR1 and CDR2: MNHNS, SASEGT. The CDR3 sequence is CASQRDRYNSPLHF. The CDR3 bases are TGTGCCAGCCAACGGGACAGGTATAATTCACCCCTCCACTTT.

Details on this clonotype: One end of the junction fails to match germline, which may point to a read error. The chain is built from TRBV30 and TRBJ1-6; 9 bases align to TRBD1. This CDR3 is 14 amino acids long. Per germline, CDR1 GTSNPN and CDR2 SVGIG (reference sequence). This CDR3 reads CTWSQGQGNSPLHF. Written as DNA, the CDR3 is TGTACCTGGAGTCAGGGACAGGGAAATTCACCCCTCCACTTT.